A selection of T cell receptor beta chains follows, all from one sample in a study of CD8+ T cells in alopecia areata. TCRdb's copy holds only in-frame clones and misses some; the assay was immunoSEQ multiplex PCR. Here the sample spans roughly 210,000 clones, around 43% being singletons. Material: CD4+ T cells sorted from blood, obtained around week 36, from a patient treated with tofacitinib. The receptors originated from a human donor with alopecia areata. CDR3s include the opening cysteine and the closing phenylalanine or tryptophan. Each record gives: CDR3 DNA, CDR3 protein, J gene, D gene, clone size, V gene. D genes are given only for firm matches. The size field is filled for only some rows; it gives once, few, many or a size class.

CDR3nt: TGTGCCAGCAGCCCCGGGACAAGAAGGAACCAAGAGACCCAGTACTTC; CDR3aa: CASSPGTRRNQETQYF; j_gene: TRBJ2-5; d_gene: .; abundance: .; v_gene: TRBV7-2
CDR3nt: TGTGCCATCAACGGACAAAGGAACACTGAAGCTTTCTTT; CDR3aa: CAINGQRNTEAFF; j_gene: TRBJ1-1; d_gene: .; abundance: .; v_gene: TRBV10-3
CDR3nt: TGCGCCAGCAGCCTGACCGGGAGTCCCTACGAGCAGTACTTC; CDR3aa: CASSLTGSPYEQYF; j_gene: TRBJ2-7; d_gene: .; abundance: .; v_gene: TRBV5-1
CDR3nt: TGCAGCACCTCGGGAGGGACGTACACCGGGGAGCTGTTTTTT; CDR3aa: CSTSGGTYTGELFF; j_gene: TRBJ2-2; d_gene: TRBD2; abundance: .; v_gene: TRBV29-1
CDR3nt: TGTGCCAGCACGGGACAGGGGATCGGGGAGCAGTACTTC; CDR3aa: CASTGQGIGEQYF; j_gene: TRBJ2-7; d_gene: TRBD1; abundance: .; v_gene: TRBV7-9
CDR3nt: TGTGCCAGCAGTACCGGACCCCGGGACAGCTATGGCTACACCTTC; CDR3aa: CASSTGPRDSYGYTF; j_gene: TRBJ1-2; d_gene: TRBD1; abundance: .; v_gene: TRBV28
CDR3nt: TGTGCCAGCAGCTTCTTCCCGGGCACAGATACGCAGTATTTT; CDR3aa: CASSFFPGTDTQYF; j_gene: TRBJ2-3; d_gene: .; abundance: .; v_gene: TRBV11-2
CDR3nt: TGTGCCAGCAGCTTAGACAGGGTCCCAATCTACGAGCAGTACTTC; CDR3aa: CASSLDRVPIYEQYF; j_gene: TRBJ2-7; d_gene: .; abundance: .; v_gene: TRBV7-2
CDR3nt: TGTGCCTGGATGGGGTGGGCTGGGGAGCTGTTTTTT; CDR3aa: CAWMGWAGELFF; j_gene: TRBJ2-2; d_gene: .; abundance: .; v_gene: TRBV30
CDR3nt: TGCGCCAGCAGCTTAACAGGGGACTACGAGCAGTACTTC; CDR3aa: CASSLTGDYEQYF; j_gene: TRBJ2-7; d_gene: TRBD1; abundance: .; v_gene: TRBV5-1
CDR3nt: TGTGCCTGGGGGACATCTCAAGAGACCCAGTACTTC; CDR3aa: CAWGTSQETQYF; j_gene: TRBJ2-5; d_gene: .; abundance: .; v_gene: TRBV30
CDR3nt: TGCAGTGGCCAGGGGCGCTACGAGCAGTACTTC; CDR3aa: CSGQGRYEQYF; j_gene: TRBJ2-7; d_gene: .; abundance: few; v_gene: TRBV20-1
CDR3nt: TGTGCCAGTGGTCTGGGCGTTAGCAATCAGCCCCAGCATTTT; CDR3aa: CASGLGVSNQPQHF; j_gene: TRBJ1-5; d_gene: .; abundance: few; v_gene: TRBV2
CDR3nt: TGTGCCAGCAGCCACGCAGGGAGCTCCTACAATGAGCAGTTCTTC; CDR3aa: CASSHAGSSYNEQFF; j_gene: TRBJ2-1; d_gene: .; abundance: .; v_gene: TRBV11-2
CDR3nt: TGTGCCATCAAAGCCCGGGGGAGCTCCTACGAGCAGTACTTC; CDR3aa: CAIKARGSSYEQYF; j_gene: TRBJ2-7; d_gene: .; abundance: .; v_gene: TRBV11-2
CDR3nt: TGCAGCGTCGCGACCGGTACTGAAGCTTTCTTT; CDR3aa: CSVATGTEAFF; j_gene: TRBJ1-1; d_gene: .; abundance: .; v_gene: TRBV29-1
CDR3nt: TGTGCCACCAGCAGAGAAGCGACAGGTCGGGCCTTTCAGTACTTC; CDR3aa: CATSREATGRAFQYF; j_gene: TRBJ2-4; d_gene: .; abundance: once; v_gene: TRBV15
CDR3nt: TGTGCCAGCAGCCAAGAACCTCTGGGAGGCACAGATACGCAGTATTTT; CDR3aa: CASSQEPLGGTDTQYF; j_gene: TRBJ2-3; d_gene: .; abundance: .; v_gene: TRBV14
CDR3nt: TGTGCCTGGGTCCACCGATCCGCAACGGCTTTCTTT; CDR3aa: CAWVHRSATAFF; j_gene: TRBJ1-1; d_gene: .; abundance: .; v_gene: TRBV30
CDR3nt: TGTGCCAGCAGTGTTCGGGGTGGCCAGCCCCAGCATTTT; CDR3aa: CASSVRGGQPQHF; j_gene: TRBJ1-5; d_gene: .; abundance: .; v_gene: TRBV2
CDR3nt: TGCGCCAGCAGTTCCGGACTCAACCAAGAGACCCAGTACTTC; CDR3aa: CASSSGLNQETQYF; j_gene: TRBJ2-5; d_gene: .; abundance: .; v_gene: TRBV5-1
CDR3nt: TGTGCCAGCAGCCCCGGGGGGCGGGACCCCCAGGGAGAGACCCAGTACTTC; CDR3aa: CASSPGGRDPQGETQYF; j_gene: TRBJ2-5; d_gene: .; abundance: few; v_gene: TRBV5-4
CDR3nt: TGCGCCAGCAGCTCGGTGGGGGGTGAGACTGAAGCTTTCTTT; CDR3aa: CASSSVGGETEAFF; j_gene: TRBJ1-1; d_gene: .; abundance: .; v_gene: TRBV5-1
CDR3nt: TGTGCCAGCACTTTGACTAGCAGCCGATACGAGCAGTACTTC; CDR3aa: CASTLTSSRYEQYF; j_gene: TRBJ2-7; d_gene: TRBD2; abundance: .; v_gene: TRBV7-9
CDR3nt: TGCGCCAGCAGCTTACCGGGAGGGTACAATGAGCAGTTCTTC; CDR3aa: CASSLPGGYNEQFF; j_gene: TRBJ2-1; d_gene: TRBD2; abundance: .; v_gene: TRBV5-1
CDR3nt: TGTGCCAGCAGCCAAGATCTAGGTACGAATGAGCAGTTCTTC; CDR3aa: CASSQDLGTNEQFF; j_gene: TRBJ2-1; d_gene: .; abundance: .; v_gene: TRBV4-2
CDR3nt: TGTGCCAGCAGCTTAGCGGGCAGGACCCACACAGATACGCAGTATTTT; CDR3aa: CASSLAGRTHTDTQYF; j_gene: TRBJ2-3; d_gene: .; abundance: many; v_gene: TRBV7-9
CDR3nt: TGTGCCAGCAGTTTAAGGCGGGGGGCACCAGATACGCAGTATTTT; CDR3aa: CASSLRRGAPDTQYF; j_gene: TRBJ2-3; d_gene: TRBD2; abundance: .; v_gene: TRBV27
CDR3nt: TGTGCCTGGATGATGAACACTGAAGCTTTCTTT; CDR3aa: CAWMMNTEAFF; j_gene: TRBJ1-1; d_gene: .; abundance: .; v_gene: TRBV30